Following are 9 T cell receptor beta chains from one sample sequenced in a study of early T cells in non-severe SARS-CoV-2 infection. TCRdb processed the 5' RACE reads anew with MiXCR; each CDR3 protein has one entry. The sample includes about 55,000 distinct CDR3 sequences, 15% of them seen just once. The specimen comprised whole blood, sampled at baseline. The source is an adult who was a healthcare worker with PCR-confirmed SARS-CoV-2 infection or an uninfected control (not recorded which).

There are a few counts of this clonotype. The J gene is TRBJ2-1, the V gene TRBV7-9; 14 positions match TRBD2. Per germline, CDR1 SEHNR and CDR2 FQNEAQ (reference sequence). The V gene end was trimmed by 4 bases and the J gene end by 4 bases; junction bases not matched to a gene: 9. The CDR3 consists of 18 residues. The CDR3 DNA sequence: TGTGCCAGCAGCTCGATGACTAGCGGGGGGGTCTTTTACAATGAGCAGTTCTTC. Its translation is CASSSMTSGGVFYNEQFF.

The rearrangement uses TRBV5-1 and TRBJ2-7; 9 bases match TRBD1. CDR1 SGHRS and CDR2 YFSETQ come from the germline V gene. CDR3 length: 14 residues. The V and J ends lost 3 bases and 4 bases, in that order; junction bases with no gene match: 5. In nucleotides, the CDR3 is TGCGCCAGCAGCTCCGGACAGGGGACTTACGAGCAGTACTTC. This encodes CASSSGQGTYEQYF.

This sequence joins TRBV27 and TRBJ2-1; D remains ambiguous. CDR1 is MNHEY, CDR2 SMNVEV, per germline (reference sequence). Trimming stripped 7 bases from V and 3 bases from J, with 10 bases between. The CDR3 has 13 residues. The CDR3 protein is CASTDVNYNEQFF. CDR3 DNA: TGTGCCAGCACCGATGTAAACTACAATGAGCAGTTCTTC.

This CDR3 reads CASSYSIPRGYEQYF. The CDR3 region has the DNA TGTGCCAGCAGTTACTCGATCCCCAGGGGCTACGAGCAGTACTTC. J is TRBJ2-7 and V is TRBV6-5, with a possible D match to TRBD1 (6 bases). V was pared by 0 bases and J by 3 bases, with 12 bases between. Germline lookup yields CDR1 MNHEY and CDR2 SVGAGI. The CDR3 totals 15 residues.

This clonotype was seen a handful of times. This chain uses TRBV6-1 with TRBJ2-7, with no clear D. The CDR3 spans 17 residues. The V gene's germline CDR1 is MNHNS and CDR2 SASEGT. Trimming stripped 3 bases from V and 2 bases from J, with 20 bases between. The DNA for the CDR3 is TGTGCCAGCAGTGACTTCTCGGCCCCGCCAGATCCCTACGAGCAGTACTTC. Residues: CASSDFSAPPDPYEQYF.

The chain links TRBV19 to TRBJ1-2, with TRBD1 matching over 8 bases. This CDR3 comprises 13 residues. V lost 3 bases to trimming and J lost 8 bases; unmatched junction nucleotides: 5. Germline CDR1 and CDR2: LNHDA and SQIVND (reference sequence). CDR3 nucleotides: TGTGCCAGTAGTATCGGACAGGGCGGCGGCTACACCTTC. Amino acid sequence: CASSIGQGGGYTF.

This chain joins TRBV27 and TRBJ1-2; no reliable D call. CDR1 and CDR2 from the germline V gene are MNHEY and SMNVEV (reference sequence). V gave up 3 bases and J gave up 9 bases, with 11 bases separating them. The CDR3 contains 12 residues. The CDR3 nucleotides are TGTGCCAGCAGTTTCAGAGGAAATAGCTACACCTTC. As protein: CASSFRGNSYTF.

V gene TRBV2 combines with J gene TRBJ1-1; D remains ambiguous. This CDR3 comprises 13 residues. Between the trimmed V and J ends, which lost 4 bases and 4 bases, there was a span of 10 bases. Per germline, CDR1 SNHLY and CDR2 FYNNEI. This CDR3 is CASSVAGGTEAFF. CDR3 nucleotides: TGTGCCAGCAGTGTGGCCGGAGGCACTGAAGCTTTCTTT.

The sample holds a few counts of this clonotype. This chain links TRBV5-4 with TRBJ2-7; D might be TRBD1 (5 bases). The CDR3 runs to 15 residues. Looked up from germline, CDR1 is SGHNT and CDR2 is YYREEE (reference sequence). Between the trimmed V and J ends, which lost 3 bases and 2 bases, there was a span of 15 bases. The CDR3 is CASSSPLQGTYEQYF. In DNA form, the CDR3 reads TGTGCCAGCAGCTCCCCACTGCAGGGCACCTACGAGCAGTACTTC.